This T cell receptor beta chain came from a study of blood T cell repertoires in COVID-19 (dated by TCRdb to 2018 to 2021). About the study as a whole: Samples from collaborators originated in the United States, Italy and Spain and spanned both the acute and convalescent phases of COVID-19. The samples were drawn from the first 160 participants of the ongoing ImmuneRACE study and from under 1,500 subjects provided by 6 global collaborators. Subjects who had been exposed to COVID-19, were actively infected with it, or had recovered from it provided the deeply sampled blood TCRbeta repertoires that made up the dataset. HLA class I and class II types, where available, came from metadata supplied by the sample provider rather than from assay-based typing. Sample metadata almost always included a de-identified subject ID, COVID-19 status, age in years and sex. A freely available public database, intended as a resource for researchers studying the immune response to SARS-CoV-2, is where the repertoires were released. The material from the prospective study consisted of cDNA or gDNA derived from T cells, B-cell-depleted T cells, or PBMCs. Study-wide conclusions, independent of this receptor: The quantity of clinical and demographic metadata differed by source and by participant and was supplied without curation.

Each collaborating institution followed its own protocols to collect whole blood in K2EDTA tubes. Collaborator samples were shipped for TCRbeta analysis as frozen whole blood, isolated PBMCs, or DNA extracted from either sample type. About this clone: This receptor's antigen is unknown. There are no base qualities to consult, and no much larger clone falls within one base.

TCRbeta CDR3 regions were amplified from genomic DNA by means of the immunoSEQ Assay, a bias-controlled multiplex PCR. Per the source publication's procedure: Within the assay, amplification of reference gene primers was used to estimate how many nucleated cells each sample contained. Sequence reads were collapsed and filtered to measure the absolute abundance of every unique TCRbeta CDR3 rearrangement. For each sample, productive Simpson clonality was calculated by taking the square root of Simpson's diversity index across productive rearrangements. Sourced from immuneACCESS, this table was stored by TCRdb with only in-frame sequences that have V and J called. A share of the clones is absent; for the studies checked, an unresolved V gene accounts for under half, and the remainder has no known explanation. That table supplies the V and J calls and clone size; D and trimming were determined from the DNA. This sample is represented by 200,000 to 250,000 clones; around 80% of them were singletons. In total, the top ten clones hold around 13% of the sample.

The receptor comes from a human donor in a cohort sampled during active COVID-19. Sequenced input: peripheral blood.

CDR3 reads: CASTLTGTKNIQYF. DNA sequence: TGTGCCAGCACCCTAACAGGCACCAAAAACATTCAGTACTTC. Here the chain combines TRBV7-9 and TRBJ2-4; a tentative D call is TRBD1 (5 bases match). Deletion took 7 bases off V and 2 bases off J, with a span of 12 bases between the germline ends. The CDR3 goes from the cysteine to the phenylalanine over 14 residues. Of all the DNA, just the CDR3 is kept, 42 bases in frame from base 1. The germline V gene (reference sequence) supplies CDR1 SEHNR and CDR2 FQNEAQ.